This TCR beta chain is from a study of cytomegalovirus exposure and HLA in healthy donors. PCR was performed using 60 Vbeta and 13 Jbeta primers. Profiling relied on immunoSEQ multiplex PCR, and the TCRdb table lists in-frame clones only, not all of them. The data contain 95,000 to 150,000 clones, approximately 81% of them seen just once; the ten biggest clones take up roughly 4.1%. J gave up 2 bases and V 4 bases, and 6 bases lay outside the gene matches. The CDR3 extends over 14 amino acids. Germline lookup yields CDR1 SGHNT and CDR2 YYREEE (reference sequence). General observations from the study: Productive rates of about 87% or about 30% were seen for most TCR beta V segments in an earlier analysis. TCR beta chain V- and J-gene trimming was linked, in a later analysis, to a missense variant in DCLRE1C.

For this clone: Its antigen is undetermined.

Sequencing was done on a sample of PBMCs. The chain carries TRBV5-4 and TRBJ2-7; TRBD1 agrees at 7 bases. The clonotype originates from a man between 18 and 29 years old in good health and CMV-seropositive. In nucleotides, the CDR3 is TGTGCCAGCAGCCTAAGACAGGGAGCCTACGAGCAGTACTTC. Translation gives CASSLRQGAYEQYF.